One sample yielded the 5 T cell receptor beta chains listed below, sequenced in a study of blood T cell repertoires in COVID-19. The protocol was immunoSEQ multiplex PCR, while the TCRdb copy is restricted to in-frame clones and leaves out a portion. The sample shows around 150,000 clones, around nine tenths of them seen only once. The sequenced sample was peripheral blood. The source is a man aged 55-75 years with active or convalescent COVID-19.

V gene TRBV7-8 combines with J gene TRBJ1-3; TRBD1 agrees at 11 bases. CDR1 and CDR2 from the germline V gene are SGHVS and FQNEAQ. CDR3 length: 16 amino acids. With 4 bases clipped from V and 3 bases from J, the junction kept 5 bases outside the gene matches. The DNA for the CDR3 is TGTGCCAGCAGCTCAGGACAGGGGGCCTTTGGAAACACCATATATTTT. This sequence encodes CASSSGQGAFGNTIYF.

In this sample, this clone turned up once. CDR3: CASSWTGTSGLYEQYF. For the CDR3, the DNA is TGCGCCAGCAGCTGGACCGGGACTAGCGGGCTCTACGAGCAGTACTTC. The V and J genes are TRBV5-1 and TRBJ2-7, with 12 bases lining up with TRBD2. The CDR3 extends over 16 amino acids. Germline V CDR1 and CDR2: SGHRS, YFSETQ. J was trimmed by 3 bases and V by 3 bases; bases with no gene match: 7.

As to this clone: The same CDR3 is also encoded by other DNA sequences in this sample. The chain is built from TRBV5-1 and TRBJ1-5; TRBD1 agrees at 7 bases. The germline CDR1 and CDR2 sequences are SGHRS and YFSETQ. There are 15 residues in the CDR3. The J segment lost 6 bases and the V segment lost 0 bases, leaving 6 bases of the junction unmatched. The DNA of the CDR3 is TGCGCCAGCAGCTTGGGGACAGGTCTAGGTCAGCCCCAGCATTTT. It encodes CASSLGTGLGQPQHF.

The CDR3 sequence: CAISGPGQMNTEAFF. Here the CDR3 DNA reads TGTGCCATCAGTGGTCCGGGACAGATGAACACTGAAGCTTTCTTT. V and J are TRBV10-3 and TRBJ1-1; TRBD1 aligns across 7 bases. V trimming: 4 bases; J trimming: 0 bases; junction bases outside the gene matches: 5. The CDR3 length is 15 residues. The V gene's germline CDR1 is ENHRY and CDR2 SYGVKD.

The rearrangement links TRBV2 to TRBJ2-2; no reliable D call. V lost 3 bases, J lost 3 bases, and 5 bases lay in between. The CDR3 covers 13 residues. Germline CDR1 and CDR2: SNHLY and FYNNEI. The CDR3 sequence: CASSDSYTGELFF. CDR3 DNA sequence: TGTGCCAGCAGTGACTCTTACACCGGGGAGCTGTTTTTT.